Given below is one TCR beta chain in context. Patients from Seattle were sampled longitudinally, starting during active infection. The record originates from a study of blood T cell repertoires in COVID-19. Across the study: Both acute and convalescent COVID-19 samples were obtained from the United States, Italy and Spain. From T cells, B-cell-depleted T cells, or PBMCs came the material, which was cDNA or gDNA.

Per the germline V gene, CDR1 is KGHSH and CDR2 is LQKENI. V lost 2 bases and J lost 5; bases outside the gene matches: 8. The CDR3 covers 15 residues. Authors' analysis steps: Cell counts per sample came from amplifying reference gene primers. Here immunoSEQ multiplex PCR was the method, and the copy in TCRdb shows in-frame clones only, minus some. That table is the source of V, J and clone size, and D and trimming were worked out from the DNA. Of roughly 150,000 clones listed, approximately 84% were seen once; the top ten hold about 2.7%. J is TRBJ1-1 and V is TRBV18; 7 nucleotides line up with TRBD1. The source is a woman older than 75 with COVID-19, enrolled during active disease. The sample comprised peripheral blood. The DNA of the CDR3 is TGTGCCAGCTCACCATTAGGCCGGGACAGAACTGAAGCTTTCTTT. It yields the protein CASSPLGRDRTEAFF.